This is a list of T cell receptor beta chains from one sample in a study of Graves' ophthalmopathy and Graves' hyperthyroidism. TCRdb re-derived calls from the multiplex PCR reads in MiXCR, one entry per CDR3 protein. The profile shows 600,000 to 700,000 distinct CDR3 sequences, over 40% of them singletons. Sequences were obtained from peripheral blood. These receptors were taken from an adult man with Graves' ophthalmopathy. CDR3s include the opening cysteine and the closing phenylalanine or tryptophan. Fields, in order: CDR3 DNA, CDR3 protein, clone size, J gene, V gene, D gene. A D gene is named only where the DNA matches it firmly. Only some rows state a clone size, as once, few, many or a class for expanded clones.

DNA: TGCAGCTTACTTCGGGAATCTGGAAACACCATATATTTT
CDR3: CSLLRESGNTIYF
size: .
J: TRBJ1-3
V: TRBV29-1
D: .

DNA: TGTGCCAGACAGGGGGCTGATTCACCCCTCCACTTT
CDR3: CARQGADSPLHF
size: .
J: TRBJ1-6
V: TRBV25-1
D: TRBD1

DNA: TGTGCCAGCAGCGTAGGAACAGGGGCAAATGAAAAACTGTTTTTT
CDR3: CASSVGTGANEKLFF
size: many
J: TRBJ1-4
V: TRBV9
D: TRBD1

DNA: TGTGCCAGCAGTTTCCTTCCAGGGGGCGCGCCCTATGGCTACACCTTC
CDR3: CASSFLPGGAPYGYTF
size: .
J: TRBJ1-2
V: TRBV25-1
D: TRBD1

DNA: TGTGCCAGCAGGGCCAGGGGGCGGTTGGATCAGCCCCAGCATTTT
CDR3: CASRARGRLDQPQHF
size: .
J: TRBJ1-5
V: TRBV2
D: TRBD1

DNA: TGTGCCAGCAGCCTCGGAGCGGGGGGGCCTGTGACCCAGTACTTC
CDR3: CASSLGAGGPVTQYF
size: .
J: TRBJ2-5
V: TRBV7-2
D: TRBD2

DNA: TGCAGTGCTAGAAGTCGGACACTGGAGAAAAACATTCAGTACTTC
CDR3: CSARSRTLEKNIQYF
size: .
J: TRBJ2-4
V: TRBV20-1
D: .

DNA: TGTGCCAGCAGTCTCAGCTGGAATGAAAAACTGTTTTTT
CDR3: CASSLSWNEKLFF
size: few
J: TRBJ1-4
V: TRBV27
D: .

DNA: TGTGCCAGCAAGCCTCTGGTCTCGGGCTATGGCTACACCTTC
CDR3: CASKPLVSGYGYTF
size: many
J: TRBJ1-2
V: TRBV19
D: .

DNA: TGTGCCAGCAGCTACGAAACCGGGAGCGAGCAGTACTTC
CDR3: CASSYETGSEQYF
size: .
J: TRBJ2-7
V: TRBV5-6
D: .

DNA: TGTGCCAGCAGACGTACTGGGGTTGAGCCCCAGCATTTT
CDR3: CASRRTGVEPQHF
size: .
J: TRBJ1-5
V: TRBV6-5
D: .

DNA: TGTGCCAGCAGCTCCGGGAGGACGAACACCGGGGAGCTGTTTTTT
CDR3: CASSSGRTNTGELFF
size: many
J: TRBJ2-2
V: TRBV7-8
D: TRBD2

DNA: TGTGCCAGCAACACAGAAGGGGGCACGGGCAATCAGCCCCAGCATTTT
CDR3: CASNTEGGTGNQPQHF
size: few
J: TRBJ1-5
V: TRBV6-6
D: TRBD1

DNA: TGCAGTGCTGACTGGGGCCCCCAAGAGACCCAGTACTTC
CDR3: CSADWGPQETQYF
size: many
J: TRBJ2-5
V: TRBV20-1
D: .

DNA: TGTGCCAGCAGTTATCCGACAGGGATGAACACTGAAGCTTTCTTT
CDR3: CASSYPTGMNTEAFF
size: .
J: TRBJ1-1
V: TRBV6-5
D: TRBD1

DNA: TGTGCCAGCGAGTTAAGAGATCAGCCCCAGCATTTT
CDR3: CASELRDQPQHF
size: .
J: TRBJ1-5
V: TRBV11-2
D: .

DNA: TGTGCCAGCACCTTCACAGCGGGAGGTACCGGGGAGCTGTTTTTT
CDR3: CASTFTAGGTGELFF
size: many
J: TRBJ2-2
V: TRBV7-2
D: TRBD2

DNA: TGCGCCAGCAGAAACAGGGTTTGGACTGAAGCTTTCTTT
CDR3: CASRNRVWTEAFF
size: many
J: TRBJ1-1
V: TRBV10-2
D: .

DNA: TGTGCCGTCAGTGGGATCGGCGGGAATCAGCCCCAGCATTTT
CDR3: CAVSGIGGNQPQHF
size: .
J: TRBJ1-5
V: TRBV10-3
D: .

DNA: TGTGCCAGCGGAGTCCTCCTAGCGGGGTCCTACGAGCAGTACTTC
CDR3: CASGVLLAGSYEQYF
size: few
J: TRBJ2-7
V: TRBV12-3/TRBV12-4
D: TRBD2

DNA: TGTGCCAGCAGTTTAGGACACCGCAATCAGCCCCAGCATTTT
CDR3: CASSLGHRNQPQHF
size: once
J: TRBJ1-5
V: TRBV2
D: .

DNA: TGTGCCAGCAGCTTGTTGGTACAAAGTAACACCGGGGAGCTGTTTTTT
CDR3: CASSLLVQSNTGELFF
size: .
J: TRBJ2-2
V: TRBV5-6
D: .

DNA: TGTGCCAGCAGCTCGCACCGGGACAGGGGCACTGAAGCTTTCTTT
CDR3: CASSSHRDRGTEAFF
size: many
J: TRBJ1-1
V: TRBV11-2
D: TRBD1

DNA: TGTGCCAGCAGATCCCTCCGGACAGGGAAAGGAGAGACCCAGTACTTC
CDR3: CASRSLRTGKGETQYF
size: many
J: TRBJ2-5
V: TRBV7-8
D: TRBD1

DNA: TGCAGTGCTAGATCAATAGCGGGTTCGAACACCGGGGAGCTGTTTTTT
CDR3: CSARSIAGSNTGELFF
size: .
J: TRBJ2-2
V: TRBV20-1
D: TRBD2

DNA: TGTGCCAGCAGCCCACAGGGTAGTCCTGAAGCTTTCTTT
CDR3: CASSPQGSPEAFF
size: many
J: TRBJ1-1
V: TRBV12-3/TRBV12-4
D: .

DNA: TGTGCCAGCATGGCACAGAGTTCCTATGGCTACACCTTC
CDR3: CASMAQSSYGYTF
size: many
J: TRBJ1-2
V: TRBV25-1
D: .

DNA: TGTGCCAGCAGCCCCCAAGGGGTTCTCTCTGGGGCCAACGTCCTGACTTTC
CDR3: CASSPQGVLSGANVLTF
size: many
J: TRBJ2-6
V: TRBV7-3
D: .

DNA: TGTGCCAGCAGCGAGCTAGAGTACCAAGAGACCCAGTACTTC
CDR3: CASSELEYQETQYF
size: few
J: TRBJ2-5
V: TRBV6-1
D: .

DNA: TGTGCCAGTAGTCCCCGGTCCCCTACAGGGGGCTATGGCTACACCTTC
CDR3: CASSPRSPTGGYGYTF
size: many
J: TRBJ1-2
V: TRBV19
D: TRBD1

DNA: TGTGCCAGCAGCTCGACCGGGACAAACTCCTACGAGCAGTACTTC
CDR3: CASSSTGTNSYEQYF
size: .
J: TRBJ2-7
V: TRBV5-6
D: .

DNA: TGCAGCGTTGACAAGGGGGGACTAGCGGGAGGGAAGACCGGGGAGCTGTTTTTT
CDR3: CSVDKGGLAGGKTGELFF
size: .
J: TRBJ2-2
V: TRBV29-1
D: TRBD2

DNA: TGCAGCGTTGAAGTGGGGGGCCTATCGTCTAACTATGGCTACACCTTC
CDR3: CSVEVGGLSSNYGYTF
size: .
J: TRBJ1-2
V: TRBV29-1
D: .

DNA: TGCAGCGGAGGGGGGGCTGGCTACACCTTC
CDR3: CSGGGAGYTF
size: .
J: TRBJ1-2
V: TRBV29-1
D: .

DNA: TGTGCCAGCAGCATGACGGACAGCCAAGAGACCCAGTACTTC
CDR3: CASSMTDSQETQYF
size: .
J: TRBJ2-5
V: TRBV7-9
D: .

DNA: TGTGCTAGCAGCCAAAAGAGCGGTCCTTTACTTCCTAGCTCCTATAATTCACCCCTCCACTTT
CDR3: CASSQKSGPLLPSSYNSPLHF
size: once
J: TRBJ1-6
V: TRBV7-6
D: .

DNA: TGTGCCAGTAGTCCTCAGGGGAGGGGGGCCAACGTCCTGACTTTC
CDR3: CASSPQGRGANVLTF
size: .
J: TRBJ2-6
V: TRBV19
D: .

DNA: TGCAGCGTTGTGGTTCCCTATGAGCAGTTCTTC
CDR3: CSVVVPYEQFF
size: .
J: TRBJ2-1
V: TRBV29-1
D: .